This entry lists 9 T cell receptor beta chains sequenced from one sample in a study of shared clonotypes between healthy human individuals. Naive CD8 isolation took CD45RO-negative cells positively selected for CCR7 and excluded terminally differentiated effector memory CD45RA+ cells. Assay used: immunoSEQ multiplex PCR; TCRdb lists only in-frame clones, some missing. The table lists millions of clones, approximately 94% of them singletons, with 0.9% to 1.4% in the top ten. Sequencing used naive CD8+ T cells sorted from blood. These receptors were obtained from a young man in good health.

The V call is TRBV9, the J call TRBJ2-5; 7 positions agree with TRBD1. Germline V gene sequence: CDR1 SGDLS, CDR2 YYNGEE. The V gene end was trimmed by 2 bases and the J gene end by 2 bases; junction bases not matched to a gene: 6. The CDR3 is 15 residues long. CDR3 residues: CASSVGTVGQETQYF. The CDR3 DNA follows: TGTGCCAGCAGCGTCGGGACAGTGGGGCAAGAGACCCAGTACTTC.

This clone has a handful of counts. The rearrangement joins TRBV6-5 to TRBJ1-4; D perhaps matches TRBD1 (5 bases). The V gene lost 5 bases and the J gene lost 4 bases, with 14 bases spanning the gap. The germline CDR1 and CDR2 sequences are MNHEY and SVGAGI. The CDR3 runs 15 residues. CDR3: CASSNTGPINEKLFF. The CDR3 nucleotides read TGTGCCAGCAGTAATACAGGTCCGATTAATGAAAAACTGTTTTTT.

The chain carries TRBV27 and TRBJ2-4; TRBD1 matches 9 bases. Germline CDR1 is MNHEY and CDR2 is SMNVEV (reference sequence). The V gene end was trimmed by 3 bases and the J gene end by 7 bases; junction bases not matched to a gene: 4. CDR3 size: 14 residues. DNA for the CDR3: TGTGCCAGCAGTTTTTCTGGACAGGGGAACATTCAGTACTTC. Translating it yields CASSFSGQGNIQYF.

The chain recombines TRBV4-1 with TRBJ1-1; 10 bases match TRBD1. Germline assignment: CDR1 MGHRA and CDR2 YSYEKL. The CDR3 consists of 19 residues. V shed 0 bases, J shed 4 bases, and the junction held 14 bases outside the gene matches. CDR3 loop: CASSQENPGQGIFGTEAFF. CDR3 DNA sequence: TGCGCCAGCAGCCAAGAGAACCCGGGACAGGGGATTTTCGGCACTGAAGCTTTCTTT.

The V and J genes are TRBV6-6 and TRBJ2-7; possible D gene TRBD1, 6 bases. This CDR3 is 14 amino acids long. Germline-derived CDR1 and CDR2 are MNHNY and SVGAGI (reference sequence). Trimming removed 4 bases at V and 3 bases at J, with 13 bases between. The CDR3 loop reads CASSLGTWIYEQYF. The DNA for the CDR3 is TGTGCCAGCAGTTTGGGGACATGGATCTACGAGCAGTACTTC.

With respect to this clone: A read error is likely, as this CDR3 ends without the conserved phenylalanine or tryptophan. Because the CDR3's place on the DNA is in doubt, the DNA is left out and the CDR3 is given as listed by TCRdb. This chain joins TRBV11-3 and TRBJ2-7; the table's D call of TRBD1 was not tested on the DNA. CDR1 and CDR2 from the germline V gene are SGHNT and YENEEA. The CDR3 extends over 11 residues, inclusive of both ends. CDR3: CASSLGDRGVT.

The V call is TRBV4-2, the J call TRBJ1-5; TRBD1 is a possible D gene (6 bases). The CDR3 has 17 residues. From germline, CDR1 is LGHNA and CDR2 YNFKEQ. V was cut by 0 bases and J by 7 bases, with 19 bases left in between. The CDR3 coding sequence is TGTGCCAGCAGCCAAGATGGCCCGCGAACAGGGTACCAGCCCCAGCATTTT. It encodes CASSQDGPRTGYQPQHF.

The chain joins TRBV11-3 to TRBJ2-5; D is perhaps TRBD2 (5 bases). Per germline, CDR1 SGHNT and CDR2 YENEEA. Trimming shortened V by 11 bases and J by 1 base, and 17 bases separated the two germline ends. CDR3 size: 14 residues. The CDR3 spells CAFTSGEGQETQYF. The CDR3 coding sequence is TGTGCCTTTACCTCGGGCGAGGGCCAAGAGACCCAGTACTTC. Complete variable domain (other parts from reference TRBV11-3 and TRBJ2-5): EAGVVQSPRYKIIEKKQPVAFWCNPISGHNTLYWYLQNLGQGPELLIRYENEEAVDDSQLPKDRFSAERLKGVDSTLKIQPAELGDSAVYLCAFTSGEGQETQYFGPGTRLLVL.

The chain employs TRBV11-3 and TRBJ1-1, with 9 bases aligning to TRBD1. The CDR3 sequence is 17 residues long. Looked up from germline, CDR1 is SGHNT and CDR2 is YENEEA. V was clipped by 1 base and J by 0 bases; unmatched bases: 6. CDR3 DNA sequence: TGTGCCAGCAGCTTAGGGCCGGGACAGGGATTGAACACTGAAGCTTTCTTT. This gives the protein CASSLGPGQGLNTEAFF. Based on the CDR3 plus reference TRBV11-3 and TRBJ1-1, the full variable domain is EAGVVQSPRYKIIEKKQPVAFWCNPISGHNTLYWYLQNLGQGPELLIRYENEEAVDDSQLPKDRFSAERLKGVDSTLKIQPAELGDSAVYLCASSLGPGQGLNTEAFFGQGTRLTVV.